This T cell receptor beta chain was retrieved from a study of blood T cell repertoires in COVID-19. Across the study: There were acute and convalescent COVID-19 samples, and they came from the United States, Italy and Spain. Sample material is recorded as cDNA or gDNA derived from T cells, B-cell-depleted T cells, or PBMCs.

Patients of the Seattle cohort, enrolled during active infection, were followed longitudinally. In the original workflow: Estimation of nucleated cell counts was performed using reference gene primer amplification. Measured with immunoSEQ multiplex PCR; TCRdb has only the in-frame clones, and not every one. That table furnishes V, J and clone size, whereas the DNA furnished D and trimming. Of about 180,000 clones listed, approximately 87% were seen once; the top ten hold 15% to 20%. The germline CDR1 and CDR2 sequences are SGHTA and FQGTGA. The CDR3 covers 15 residues. Trimming stripped 3 bases from V and 5 bases from J, with 11 bases between.

Sequenced input: peripheral blood. This clonotype was sampled from a person aged 65-85 years with COVID-19, enrolled during active disease. This sequence joins TRBV7-3 and TRBJ1-6; D is perhaps TRBD1 (5 bases). The CDR3 nucleotides are TGTGCCAGCAGCTTTGGGGCCAGTAATAATTCACCCCTCCACTTT. Its protein product is CASSFGASNNSPLHF.